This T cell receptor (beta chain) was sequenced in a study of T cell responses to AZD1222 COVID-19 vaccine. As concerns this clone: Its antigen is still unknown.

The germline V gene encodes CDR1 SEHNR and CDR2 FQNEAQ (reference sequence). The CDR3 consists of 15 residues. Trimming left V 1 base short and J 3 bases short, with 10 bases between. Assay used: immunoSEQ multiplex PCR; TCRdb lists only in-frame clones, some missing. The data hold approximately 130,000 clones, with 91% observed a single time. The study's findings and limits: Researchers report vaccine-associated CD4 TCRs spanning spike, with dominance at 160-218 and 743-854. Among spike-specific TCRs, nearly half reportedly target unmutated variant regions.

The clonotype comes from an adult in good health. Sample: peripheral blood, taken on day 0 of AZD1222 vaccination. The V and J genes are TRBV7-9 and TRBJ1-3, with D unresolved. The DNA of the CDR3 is TGTGCCAGCAGCTTAGGGGGTGTAGGTGGAAACACCATATATTTT. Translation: CASSLGGVGGNTIYF.